The clone carrying this T cell receptor (beta chain) came up a few times. Its specificity is not known. This record belongs to a study of T cells in Graves' hyperthyroidism and ophthalmopathy. About the research overall: The authors collected peripheral blood at initial diagnosis, before any treatment.

Regarding the study as a whole: Ophthalmopathy got predicted by the model a median approximately 6.4 months before its onset.

The CDR3 spans 16 residues. V lost 6 bases and J lost 0, with 16 bases in between. Looked up from germline, CDR1 is SGHVS and CDR2 is FQNEAQ. Not enrolled were patients with uncontrolled infection, other autoimmune disease, pregnancy or lactation. Fresh peripheral blood, around 10 ml of it, supplied the PBMCs. Amplified TCR beta CDR3 regions derived from RNA transcripts. The TCR CDR3 was amplified in a first-round RT-PCR using the HTBI primer set. TCRdb ran MiXCR on the multiplex PCR reads and lists one entry per CDR3 protein. The sample comprises a few hundred thousand distinct CDR3 sequences, approximately 13% of which are singletons, and 34% rests with the top ten.

The source material was blood. The chain is built from TRBV7-8 and TRBJ2-3, with D possibly being TRBD1 (6 bases). The origin of this receptor is a woman aged 40-49 years with Graves' ophthalmopathy. The CDR3 here is CASRLQGFTSTDTQYF. DNA of the CDR3: TGTGCCAGCAGGTTACAGGGATTTACTAGCACAGATACGCAGTATTTT.